The 5 T cell receptor beta chains below all came from one sample that was sequenced in a study of cytomegalovirus exposure and HLA in healthy donors. PCR involved 60 Vbeta and 13 Jbeta primers. TCRdb keeps only in-frame clones here, not all; method: immunoSEQ multiplex PCR. The data show roughly 50,000 clones, and the top ten clones hold around 6.5%. Sequenced: PBMCs. Every receptor here comes from a woman aged 40 to 50 in good health and CMV-seronegative.

The chain uses TRBV7-9 and TRBJ2-7; TRBD2 agrees at 7 bases. CDR1 and CDR2 (germline): SEHNR, FQNEAQ (reference sequence). Trimming at V came to 10 bases and at J to 4 bases, leaving 7 bases not matched to a gene. The CDR3 extends over 12 amino acids. CDR3 protein: CATGGSTYEQYF. CDR3 sequence (DNA): TGTGCCACCGGCGGGAGTACGTACGAGCAGTACTTC.

This chain uses TRBV18 with TRBJ1-4; D is unclear. Germline assignment: CDR1 KGHSH and CDR2 LQKENI. The CDR3 has 16 amino acids. With 4 bases removed from V and 0 bases from J, the gap between germline ends came to 12 bases. CDR3 residues: CASSRAGFATNEKLFF. CDR3 DNA: TGTGCCAGCTCACGGGCCGGATTTGCAACTAATGAAAAACTGTTTTTT.

This chain joins TRBV19 and TRBJ2-7, with 12 bases identical to TRBD2. Trimming took 5 bases from V and 3 from J; bases not matched to a gene: 5. CDR3 length: 15 amino acids. Germline loops: CDR1 LNHDA, CDR2 SQIVND (reference sequence). CDR3 in amino acids: CASSPRTSGNYEQYF. The CDR3 DNA is TGTGCCAGTAGTCCCCGGACTAGCGGGAACTACGAGCAGTACTTC.

This chain joins TRBV9 and TRBJ2-3; D is undetermined. CDR1 is SGDLS, CDR2 YYNGEE, per germline. V lost 0 bases and J lost 0, with 8 bases in between. This CDR3 is 15 amino acids long. The CDR3 sequence is CASSVGSQSTDTQYF. CDR3 DNA sequence: TGTGCCAGCAGCGTAGGTTCCCAGAGCACAGATACGCAGTATTTT.

V usage is TRBV5-6 and J usage is TRBJ2-5, with D possibly TRBD1 on 6 matching bases. V lost 2 bases and J lost 5, with 16 bases in between. The CDR3 is made up of 15 amino acids. From germline, CDR1 is SGHDT and CDR2 YYEEEE. For the CDR3, the DNA is TGTGCCAGCAGCTTAAAACCACAGGGCTGGGAGACCCAGTACTTC. It is translated as CASSLKPQGWETQYF.